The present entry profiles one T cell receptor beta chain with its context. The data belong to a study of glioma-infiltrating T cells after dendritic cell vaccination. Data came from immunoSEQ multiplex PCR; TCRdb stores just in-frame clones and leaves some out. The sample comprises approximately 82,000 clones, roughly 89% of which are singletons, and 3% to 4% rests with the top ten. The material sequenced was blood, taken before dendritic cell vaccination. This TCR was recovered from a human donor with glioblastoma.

CDR3 in amino acids: CASSRDRAGYEQYF. Written as DNA, the CDR3 is TGTGCCAGCAGTCGAGACAGGGCGGGGTACGAGCAGTACTTC. The gene calls are TRBV6-5 and TRBJ2-7; maybe TRBD1 (7 bases). This CDR3 spans 14 amino acids. Trimming shortened V by 5 bases and J by 4 bases, and 15 bases separated the two germline ends. Per germline, CDR1 MNHEY and CDR2 SVGAGI.